This T cell receptor (beta chain) appears in the sequencing data of a study of monozygotic twins with inflammatory bowel disease. Using the 5' RACE reads, TCRdb records one entry per CDR3 protein without DNA. The sample holds some 450,000 distinct CDR3 sequences. Broader study findings: Among IBD patients, fewer clonotypes were shared with others than among healthy twins, especially with disease activity. Immunosuppressive treatments differing between patients may have added repertoire variability. Ultimately, a single strong signal or clonotype associated with IBD was not supported.

This CDR3 is built from 13 residues. Germline loops: CDR1 MNHEY, CDR2 SMNVEV (reference sequence). On this clonotype itself: The antigen remains unidentified.

J is TRBJ1-1 and V is TRBV27. The TCR was taken from a human donor with ulcerative colitis or Crohn's disease, or a healthy co-twin of an affected twin (not recorded which). What was sequenced was blood. The CDR3 spells CASSLMRNTEAFF.